This T cell receptor (beta chain) was found in a study of neoadjuvant nivolumab and ipilimumab in lung cancer. Notes on the study in general: Only a small number of samples underwent TCR sequencing. Pathologic regression was not significantly tied to TCR clonality. Only two of four nivolumab-treated tumors gained richness and clonality by surgery.

The CDR3 loop spans 13 amino acids. Germline CDR1 reads SGHRS; CDR2 reads YFSETQ. The V and J ends lost 5 bases and 5 bases respectively, with 10 bases between them. This table comes from immunoSEQ multiplex PCR, and its TCRdb copy is limited to in-frame clones, with some not included. The sample lists about 7,300 clones; 75% to 90% were seen once. About this clone: No antigen is known for it.

The TCR originated in an adult with non-small cell lung cancer. This specimen was tumor tissue, taken after neoadjuvant nivolumab, alone or with ipilimumab, at or shortly before surgery. The chain carries TRBV5-1 and TRBJ2-2; the D call may be TRBD1 or TRBD2 (5 bases each). CDR3 in DNA: TGCGCCAGCAGGGGAGACAGAACCGGGGAGCTGTTTTTT. Translating gives CASRGDRTGELFF.